A single sample is the source of the 4 T cell receptor beta chains below, sequenced in a study of blood T cell repertoires in COVID-19. TCRdb's table, derived via immunoSEQ multiplex PCR, lists solely in-frame clones and lacks some. Of 200,000 to 300,000 clones in the sample, around 87% were seen once. Sequenced input: peripheral blood. Receptors originate from a woman aged 40 to 50 who had recovered from COVID-19.

The table lists this clone with a few counts. The chain couples TRBV15 to TRBJ1-5, with D perhaps TRBD1 (5 bases). V lost 0 bases and J 2 bases, leaving 14 bases between the germline ends. Germline CDR1 LNHNV, CDR2 YYDKDF (reference sequence). CDR3 size: 17 residues. The CDR3 region has the DNA TGTGCCACCAGCAGAGATGGCGGGAGGGGCGGCAATCAGCCCCAGCATTTT. It specifies CATSRDGGRGGNQPQHF.

The chain employs TRBV2 and TRBJ2-3; the match to TRBD2 covers 8 bases. J gave up 4 bases and V 7 bases, and 7 bases lay outside the gene matches. This CDR3 contains 14 residues. CDR1 is SNHLY and CDR2 is FYNNEI in the germline V gene. CDR3 DNA sequence: TGTGCCAGCATCGAGACTAGCGTTTCAGATACGCAGTATTTT. Protein product: CASIETSVSDTQYF.

The rearrangement links TRBV6-4 to TRBJ1-5, with 9 bases fitting TRBD1. The CDR3 length is 17 residues. Germline V gene data show CDR1 as MRHNA and CDR2 as SNTAGT. J lost 6 bases, V lost 2 bases, and 11 bases had no gene match. CDR3 in DNA: TGTGCCAGCAGTGACCAGCAGAGCGAGGGACAGGGTCAGCCCCAGCATTTT. Encoded protein: CASSDQQSEGQGQPQHF.

This clone showed up just a few times. The chain couples TRBV4-1 to TRBJ2-3; 7 nucleotides align to TRBD1. The J segment lost 2 bases and the V segment lost 4 bases, leaving 6 bases of the junction unmatched. Germline V gene data show CDR1 as MGHRA and CDR2 as YSYEKL. The CDR3 has 15 amino acids. The chain's CDR3 is CASSRQDRVTDTQYF. CDR3 DNA: TGCGCCAGCAGCCGACAAGACAGGGTCACAGATACGCAGTATTTT.